The 14 T cell receptor beta chains reported below all come from one sample, sequenced in a study of Graves' ophthalmopathy and Graves' hyperthyroidism. Amplified material comprised TCR beta CDR3 regions derived from RNA transcripts. First-round RT-PCR used HTBI primers; second-round multiplex PCR followed. TCRdb fed the multiplex PCR reads into MiXCR, producing one record per CDR3 protein. Of roughly 500,000 distinct CDR3 sequences listed, 13% to 15% are singletons. The sample taken for sequencing was blood. The receptor set was obtained from a woman in her 30s with Graves' ophthalmopathy.

Ten or more counts support this clonotype. V is TRBV12-3 or TRBV12-4 and J is TRBJ2-5; D ambiguous. This CDR3 comprises 13 residues. The V end was cut by 2 bases, the J end by 1 base, with 5 bases between. The CDR3 is CASSLRVQETQYF. The CDR3 coding sequence is TGTGCCAGCAGTTTAAGGGTCCAAGAGACCCAGTACTTC.

This clonotype was observed at least ten times. The chain couples TRBV24-1 to TRBJ2-5; D is ambiguous. The CDR3 length is 11 residues. Looked up from germline, CDR1 is KGHDR and CDR2 is SFDVKD. Deletions cut 7 bases from V and 2 bases from J, with 4 bases between. The DNA for the CDR3 is TGTGCCACCAGCCGACAAGAGACCCAGTACTTC. Its protein product is CATSRQETQYF.

This clonotype was found many times. The J gene is TRBJ2-5, the V gene TRBV30; D gene unclear. The CDR3 runs 11 residues. Germline V gene data show CDR1 as GTSNPN and CDR2 as SVGIG (reference sequence). Trimming left V 8 bases short and J 4 bases short, with 11 bases between. The CDR3 here is CARRVGETQYF. The DNA of the CDR3 is TGTGCCCGTAGGGTAGGAGAGACCCAGTACTTC.

This clonotype has just a few counts. The chain combines TRBV30 with TRBJ2-7, with a possible D match to TRBD2 (7 bases). The V gene's germline CDR1 is GTSNPN and CDR2 SVGIG (reference sequence). The CDR3 has 12 residues. V lost 2 bases to trimming and J lost 6 bases, with 11 bases between them. The CDR3 here is CAWSRGGSEQYF. The DNA for the CDR3 is TGTGCCTGGAGTAGGGGGGGAAGCGAGCAGTACTTC.

Here the CDR3 reads CACSLGQPQQYV. The CDR3 DNA follows: TGTGCCTGCAGCTTAGGGCAGCCCCAGCAGTACGTC. The V and J genes are TRBV7-8 and TRBJ2-7, with D unclear. Germline CDR1 reads SGHVS; CDR2 reads FQNEAQ. This CDR3 contains 12 residues.

This clonotype was counted ten times or more. J is TRBJ2-7 and V is TRBV7-6, with D unresolved. Germline V gene data show CDR1 as SGHVS and CDR2 as FNYEAQ. The CDR3 length is 14 residues. V was trimmed by 1 base and J by 7 bases, leaving 14 bases between them. This chain's CDR3 is CASSLGDARSEQYF. The CDR3 DNA reads TGTGCCAGCAGCTTAGGCGACGCCCGTTCGGAGCAGTACTTC.

This clonotype came up many times. At one boundary the junction diverges from the germline segment, which might be a read error. V is TRBV20-1 and J is TRBJ2-7, with TRBD1 as a possible D gene (5 bases). CDR1 and CDR2 from the germline V gene are DFQATT and SNEGSKA (reference sequence). This CDR3 contains 12 residues. The CDR3 region is CSAPDSSYKQYF. For the CDR3, the DNA is TGCAGTGCCCCTGACAGCTCCTACAAGCAGTACTTC.

In this sample, this clonotype turned up many times. The chain has TRBV12-3 or TRBV12-4 and TRBJ1-3; D perhaps matches TRBD1 (5 bases). The V end lost 5 bases, the J end lost 3 bases, and 11 bases lay between the germline ends. There are 14 residues in the CDR3. CDR3 bases: TGTGCCAGCAGTACGGGGGGATATGGAAACACCATATATTTT. Translated, it gives CASSTGGYGNTIYF.

This clonotype was seen many times. CDR3 amino acids: CASSLPGISEAFF. CDR3 sequence (DNA): TGTGCCAGCAGTCTTCCAGGGATCTCTGAAGCTTTCTTT. This chain joins TRBV5-4 and TRBJ1-1; D may be TRBD1 (5 bases). Germline V gene lookup returns CDR1 SGHNT and CDR2 YYREEE (reference sequence). CDR3 length equals 13 residues. Trimming pared 5 bases from V and 6 bases from J, leaving 14 bases between.

V and J are TRBV28 and TRBJ2-4, with D unresolved. The V and J ends lost 6 bases and 5 bases respectively, with 11 bases between them. The CDR3 loop spans 13 amino acids. Germline CDR1 and CDR2: MDHEN and SYDVKM. Here the CDR3 reads CASRPPGQNIQYF. CDR3 DNA: TGTGCCAGCAGACCCCCGGGCCAAAACATTCAGTACTTC. The full variable domain, with the rest looked up from reference TRBV28 and TRBJ2-4, is DVKVTQSSRYLVKRTGEKVFLECVQDMDHENMFWYRQDPGLGLRLIYFSYDVKMKEKGDIPEGYSVSREKKERFSLILESASTNQTSMYLCASRPPGQNIQYFGAGTRLSVL.

This clonotype was picked up many times. V usage is TRBV15 and J usage is TRBJ2-5, with 9 bases matching TRBD1. Germline V CDR1 and CDR2: LNHNV, YYDKDF (reference sequence). This CDR3 has 17 residues. The junction had 15 bases not matched to a gene; V was cut back by 5 bases and J by 5 bases. The CDR3 DNA reads as TGTGCCACCAGCGACGGAGACAGGGGGGGTCGACGGGAGACCCAGTACTTC. It encodes CATSDGDRGGRRETQYF.

The chain couples TRBV11-2 to TRBJ1-5; D is ambiguous. Germline values: CDR1 SGHAT, CDR2 FQNNGV. The CDR3 totals 15 residues. The V gene lost 1 base and the J gene lost 2 bases, with 9 bases spanning the gap. The CDR3 sequence is CASSLGLVGNQPQHF. The DNA of the CDR3 is TGTGCCAGCAGCTTAGGTTTGGTTGGCAATCAGCCCCAGCATTTT.

This clonotype was observed many times. The genes are TRBV12-3 or TRBV12-4 and TRBJ2-5, with 11 positions matching TRBD2. The CDR3 spans 16 residues. V shed 2 bases and J 5 bases; nucleotides not matched to a gene: 7. In DNA, the CDR3 is TGTGCCAGCAGTTTATTGGCTAGCGGGAGGTCTGAGACCCAGTACTTC. This sequence encodes CASSLLASGRSETQYF.

With respect to this clonotype: One end of the junction fails to match germline, which may point to a read error. The rearrangement links TRBV6-1 to TRBJ2-7, with 7 positions matching TRBD1. The CDR3 sequence is 14 residues long. CDR1 MNHNS and CDR2 SASEGT come from the germline V gene. This CDR3 reads CAGSFDRASYEQYF. The CDR3 region has the DNA TGTGCCGGCAGCTTCGACAGGGCTTCCTACGAGCAGTACTTC.